This section outlines one TCR beta chain sequence together with its context. It has no known antigen specificity. Base qualities are not recorded, but no much larger clone differs from it by a single base. Cut back by 6 bases and 1 base, the V and J ends lie 9 bases apart. Including the terminal cysteine and phenylalanine, the CDR3 comprises 13 residues. Only CDR3 DNA is held: 39 bases, read in frame from base 1. CDR1 and CDR2 are drawn from the germline V gene (reference sequence): MNHEY, SMNVEV. The entry originates in a study of control samples from healthy donors and cancer patients (dated by TCRdb to the early 2020s). To prepare the library, the immunoSEQ multiplex PCR assay was applied. TCRdb's version of the immuneACCESS table is confined to in-frame rearrangements and falls short of the full clone set. An unresolved V gene accounts for under half of the shortfall where checked; the remainder is of unknown origin. The sample profile shows roughly 100,000 clones; 83% of them were found once. The ten largest clones add up to 13% of the sample.

This clonotype was sampled from a woman aged 50 to 60 in good health. The sequence links TRBV27 to TRBJ1-1; D gene: possibly TRBD1, on 5 matching bases. Material for sequencing was blood. Read as DNA, the sequence is TGTGCCAGCAGCCCTGGACAGAACACTGAAGCTTTCTTT. Translation gives CASSPGQNTEAFF.